This TCR beta chain stems from a study of T-cell reconstitution after alpha-beta-depleted transplantation in children. Findings and limits, study-wide: Counts and diversity of T cells one year after transplant came mostly from newly produced T cells. Reported findings indicate that, about two months after transplant, alpha-beta T cells came from several hundred expanded clones, which were derived from non-depleted graft cells. Surviving recipient cells, namely T cells and thymic progenitors, were the source of high day-60 TCRbeta diversity in some patients.

In the case of this clonotype: No antigen is known for it.

A library of TCRbeta sequences, prepared with unique molecular identifiers, was generated. Using its own MiXCR run on the PCR reads, TCRdb lists one record per CDR3 protein. The table includes under 750,000 distinct CDR3 sequences, 23% detected once. The starting material was PBMCs, mostly from graft donor cells, obtained 360 days after TCRalphabeta/CD19-depleted stem cell transplant. This receptor was obtained from a boy in the first two years of life who had a stem cell transplant for acute myeloid leukemia, so the T cells may come from the graft donor.

The CDR3 DNA is TGTGCCAGCAGTTACTCCATCGGGGTCCCGGGACTACTGAACACTGAAGCTTTCTTT. Its translation: CASSYSIGVPGLLNTEAFF. The chain carries TRBV6-5 and TRBJ1-1, with D tentatively TRBD1 (5 bases). Germline lookup yields CDR1 MNHEY and CDR2 SVGAGI. V was shortened by 0 bases and J by 0 bases, with 20 bases between the two germline ends. This CDR3 has 19 residues.